One and the same sample provided the 26 T cell receptor beta chains below, sequenced in a study of T cell responses to AZD1222 COVID-19 vaccine. Method: immunoSEQ multiplex PCR; TCRdb's copy keeps in-frame clones and lacks some. The table has about 130,000 clones, 85% to 90% seen once. The material was peripheral blood, obtained 28 days after the second AZD1222 dose. The receptor source for this set is an adult who received the AZD1222 COVID-19 vaccine.

The rearrangement uses TRBV29-1 and TRBJ2-1; the D gene is possibly TRBD2 (5 bases). The CDR3 length is 11 residues. V was shortened by 6 bases and J by 8 bases, with 11 bases between the two germline ends. Germline V gene sequence: CDR1 SQVTM, CDR2 ANQGSEA. As DNA, the CDR3 is TGCAGCGTAATAGGGAGTTATGAGCAGTTCTTC. Translated, it gives CSVIGSYEQFF.

This clone was detected a few times. V usage is TRBV28 and J usage is TRBJ1-2; 9 bases are a match to TRBD1. The CDR3 length is 13 residues. Germline values: CDR1 MDHEN, CDR2 SYDVKM. Trimming cost V 6 bases and J 5 bases; bases outside gene matches: 4. The CDR3 nucleotides are TGTGCCAGCAGGGGGACAGGGAGATATGGCTACACCTTC. Amino acid sequence: CASRGTGRYGYTF.

The chain uses TRBV7-6 and TRBJ1-5; 7 bases fit TRBD1. Unmatched junction bases numbered 4, after V lost 2 bases and J lost 0 bases. This CDR3 has 16 residues. The germline CDR1 and CDR2 sequences are SGHVS and FNYEAQ. The CDR3 sequence: CASSLRAGGSNQPQHF. CDR3 bases: TGTGCCAGCAGCTTACGGGCAGGGGGTAGCAATCAGCCCCAGCATTTT.

The chain is built from TRBV3-1 (or the pseudogene TRBV3-2) and TRBJ2-2, with 13 bases lining up with TRBD2. The CDR3 contains 18 residues. Germline CDR1 reads LGHDT; CDR2 reads YNNKEL (reference sequence). The junction had 9 bases not matched to a gene; V was cut back by 1 base and J by 7 bases. CDR3 bases: TGTGCCAGCAGCCAAGGGACTAGCGGGGGCCAAGTGAGCGGGGAGCTGTTTTTT. The encoded protein is CASSQGTSGGQVSGELFF.

This rearrangement joins TRBV30 to TRBJ2-7; TRBD1 matches at 8 bases. Germline V gene lookup returns CDR1 GTSNPN and CDR2 SVGIG (reference sequence). V shed 5 bases and J 2 bases; nucleotides not matched to a gene: 8. The CDR3 has 14 residues. This CDR3 reads CAWGGTGPTYEQYF. The CDR3 nucleotides are TGTGCCTGGGGGGGGACAGGACCGACCTACGAGCAGTACTTC. Variable domain in full (rest from reference TRBV30 and TRBJ2-7): SQTIHQWPATLVQPVGSPLSLECTVEGTSNPNLYWYRQAAGRGLQLLFYSVGIGQISSEVPQNLSASRPQDRQFILSSKKLLLSDSGFYLCAWGGTGPTYEQYFGPGTRLTVT.

The chain carries TRBV3-1 (or the pseudogene TRBV3-2) and TRBJ1-1, with TRBD1 as a possible D gene (5 bases). The CDR3 covers 14 residues. Trimming shortened V by 4 bases and J by 5 bases, and 14 bases separated the two germline ends. The V gene's germline CDR1 is LGHDT and CDR2 YNNKEL (reference sequence). The CDR3, as DNA: TGTGCCAGCAGCCCTCTCAGGGTCGGAACTGAAGCTTTCTTT. Protein sequence: CASSPLRVGTEAFF.

The J gene is TRBJ1-2, the V gene TRBV27; the D gene is possibly TRBD1 (5 bases). V was clipped by 7 bases and J by 4 bases, with 19 bases between them. CDR1 is MNHEY, CDR2 SMNVEV, per germline (reference sequence). This CDR3 comprises 15 residues. The CDR3 region has the DNA TGTGCCAGCAAGGCCGGCGGGGGTACGGGCTATGGCTACACCTTC. This encodes CASKAGGGTGYGYTF.

The chain couples TRBV7-9 to TRBJ2-1; D is possibly TRBD1 or TRBD2 (5 bases each). The V gene lost 2 bases and the J gene lost 6 bases, with 8 bases spanning the gap. CDR1 SEHNR and CDR2 FQNEAQ come from the germline V gene (reference sequence). The CDR3 has 13 amino acids. CDR3 DNA: TGTGCCAGCAGCTTATGGGGGAGCAATGAGCAGTTCTTC. The encoded protein is CASSLWGSNEQFF.

The rearrangement joins TRBV3-1 (or the pseudogene TRBV3-2) to TRBJ1-5, with a possible D match to TRBD1 (5 bases). V was trimmed by 0 bases and J by 7 bases, leaving 13 bases between them. Germline V gene lookup returns CDR1 LGHDT and CDR2 YNNKEL (reference sequence). CDR3 length: 15 residues. The CDR3 region has the DNA TGTGCCAGCAGCCAAGACACCACAGGTAACCAGCCCCAGCATTTT. This translates into CASSQDTTGNQPQHF.

The chain recombines TRBV3-1 (or the pseudogene TRBV3-2) with TRBJ2-7; TRBD2 agrees at 10 bases. The V gene's germline CDR1 is LGHDT and CDR2 YNNKEL (reference sequence). The CDR3 extends over 17 amino acids. The V gene end was trimmed by 0 bases and the J gene end by 1 base; junction bases not matched to a gene: 6. The CDR3 here is CASSQDGLAGVSYEQYF. The CDR3, as DNA: TGTGCCAGCAGCCAAGACGGGCTAGCGGGGGTTTCCTACGAGCAGTACTTC.

The chain has TRBV27 and TRBJ1-5, with D uncertain. Trimming cost V 2 bases and J 0 bases, with 5 bases left between them. This CDR3 spans 14 amino acids. Germline CDR1 is MNHEY and CDR2 is SMNVEV (reference sequence). CDR3 loop: CASSLRYSNQPQHF. CDR3 in DNA: TGTGCCAGCAGTTTAAGGTATAGCAATCAGCCCCAGCATTTT.

This chain uses TRBV12-3 or TRBV12-4 with TRBJ1-5; TRBD1 matches 7 bases. J gave up 9 bases and V 3 bases, and 5 bases lay outside the gene matches. The length of the CDR3 is 13 residues. In nucleotides, the CDR3 is TGTGCCAGCAGTTTGTCACCAGGGGGGCCCCAGCATTTT. As protein: CASSLSPGGPQHF.

The chain has TRBV6-5 and TRBJ1-5; 7 nucleotides agree with TRBD1. Germline V gives CDR1 MNHEY, CDR2 SVGAGI. The CDR3 consists of 15 residues. J lost 6 bases, V lost 10 bases, and 15 bases had no gene match. CDR3 protein: CATAGGLSAGQPQHF. In DNA, the CDR3 is TGTGCCACCGCAGGGGGATTAAGCGCGGGTCAGCCCCAGCATTTT.

This clone has just a few counts. J is TRBJ2-7 and V is TRBV20-1; D gene ambiguous. V gave up 6 bases and J gave up 2 bases, with 8 bases separating them. The CDR3 length is 11 residues. CDR1 is DFQATT, CDR2 SNEGSKA, per germline (reference sequence). The CDR3: CSAPVAYEQYF. CDR3 bases: TGCAGTGCCCCGGTGGCCTACGAGCAGTACTTC.

V gene TRBV28 combines with J gene TRBJ1-1, with D maybe TRBD1 (6 bases). The V gene lost 9 bases and the J gene lost 2 bases, with 10 bases spanning the gap. The CDR3 consists of 12 residues. The germline gives CDR1 MDHEN, CDR2 SYDVKM. DNA for the CDR3: TGTGCCAGGGGACACACAAACACTGAAGCTTTCTTT. Translated, it gives CARGHTNTEAFF.

V usage is TRBV19 and J usage is TRBJ1-2; TRBD1 might be the D (6 bases). The germline V gene has CDR1 LNHDA and CDR2 SQIVND (reference sequence). This CDR3 is 16 amino acids long. Between the trimmed V and J ends, which lost 5 bases and 1 base, there was a span of 17 bases. The CDR3 region has the DNA TGTGCCAGTAGTCCCTCTTGGGGGCGGGGTAACTATGGCTACACCTTC. It codes for CASSPSWGRGNYGYTF.

J is TRBJ2-5 and V is TRBV18; D possibly uses TRBD1 or TRBD2 (5 bases each). The ends were cut back, 3 bases at V and 1 base at J, with 9 bases in the middle. Germline V gives CDR1 KGHSH, CDR2 LQKENI. This CDR3 has 14 residues. CDR3 residues: CASSPGRSQETQYF. The CDR3 DNA reads as TGTGCCAGCTCACCGGGACGGAGCCAAGAGACCCAGTACTTC.

The chain uses TRBV3-1 (or the pseudogene TRBV3-2) and TRBJ2-3; possible D gene TRBD1, 6 bases. Trimming left V 8 bases short and J 1 base short, with 10 bases between. The CDR3 contains 13 residues. In germline, CDR1 is LGHDT, CDR2 YNNKEL (reference sequence). CDR3 in amino acids: CASGRQGTDTQYF. CDR3 in DNA: TGTGCCAGCGGAAGACAGGGCACAGATACGCAGTATTTT.

The V and J genes are TRBV12-3 or TRBV12-4 and TRBJ1-1; 7 nucleotides align to TRBD1. V dropped 6 bases and J dropped 7; count of bases not matched to a gene: 5. CDR3 length: 12 residues. This chain's CDR3 is CASSRGGSEAFF. In nucleotides, the CDR3 is TGTGCCAGCAGCCGAGGGGGCAGTGAAGCTTTCTTT.

This clone was seen a handful of times. This chain links TRBV2 with TRBJ1-5; 9 bases line up with TRBD1. The J segment lost 1 base and the V segment lost 6 bases, leaving 7 bases of the junction unmatched. Germline V CDR1 and CDR2: SNHLY, FYNNEI. The CDR3 covers 16 residues. The DNA of the CDR3 is TGTGCCAGCAGCCCGCAAGGGACAGGGAGCAATCAGCCCCAGCATTTT. It is translated as CASSPQGTGSNQPQHF.

V is TRBV12-3 or TRBV12-4 and J is TRBJ1-1, with unresolved D. The CDR3 runs 11 residues. Deletions cut 4 bases from V and 11 bases from J, with 11 bases between. The CDR3 loop reads CASSYDKRAFF. CDR3 DNA sequence: TGTGCCAGCAGTTATGACAAGAGGGCTTTCTTT.

The chain links TRBV28 to TRBJ1-2; TRBD1 matches 7 bases. CDR3 length equals 13 residues. The V segment lost 6 bases and the J segment 6 bases; nucleotides outside the gene matches: 7. The germline CDR1 and CDR2 sequences are MDHEN and SYDVKM. CDR3 sequence reads: CASSPRTGHGYTF. The CDR3 DNA is TGTGCCAGCAGCCCAAGGACAGGACATGGCTACACCTTC.

This clone was counted once. This chain uses TRBV29-1 with TRBJ2-3; possibly TRBD2 for D (5 bases). From germline, CDR1 is SQVTM and CDR2 ANQGSEA. The CDR3 totals 15 residues. The germline V and J ends were trimmed by 5 bases and 0 bases, with 15 bases remaining between them. CDR3 in DNA: TGCAGCGTTCGGGGTCAAATTTCTAGCACAGATACGCAGTATTTT. This codes for CSVRGQISSTDTQYF.

J is TRBJ1-6 and V is TRBV7-9; D may be TRBD1 (5 bases). Trimming cost V 4 bases and J 8 bases, with 6 bases left between them. From germline, CDR1 is SEHNR and CDR2 FQNEAQ (reference sequence). This CDR3 is built from 12 residues. The CDR3 sequence is CASSSQDSPLHF. DNA for the CDR3: TGTGCCAGCAGCTCACAGGATTCACCCCTCCACTTT.

V usage is TRBV11-2 and J usage is TRBJ1-2; 8 positions match TRBD1. With 4 bases clipped from V and 7 bases from J, the junction kept 8 bases outside the gene matches. Germline CDR1 and CDR2: SGHAT and FQNNGV. The CDR3 sequence is 14 residues long. DNA of the CDR3: TGTGCCAGCAGCTCCGACCCAGGGGGCTTTGGCTACACCTTC. It is translated as CASSSDPGGFGYTF.

The rearrangement joins TRBV6-1 to TRBJ1-5, with a weak D call TRBD1 (6 bases). Trimming took 1 base from V and 7 from J, leaving 11 bases between them. Germline loops: CDR1 MNHNS, CDR2 SASEGT. This CDR3 is 14 amino acids long. The CDR3 DNA follows: TGTGCCAGCAGTGAAGAGGGGGAAACGCAGCCCCAGCATTTT. This gives the protein CASSEEGETQPQHF.